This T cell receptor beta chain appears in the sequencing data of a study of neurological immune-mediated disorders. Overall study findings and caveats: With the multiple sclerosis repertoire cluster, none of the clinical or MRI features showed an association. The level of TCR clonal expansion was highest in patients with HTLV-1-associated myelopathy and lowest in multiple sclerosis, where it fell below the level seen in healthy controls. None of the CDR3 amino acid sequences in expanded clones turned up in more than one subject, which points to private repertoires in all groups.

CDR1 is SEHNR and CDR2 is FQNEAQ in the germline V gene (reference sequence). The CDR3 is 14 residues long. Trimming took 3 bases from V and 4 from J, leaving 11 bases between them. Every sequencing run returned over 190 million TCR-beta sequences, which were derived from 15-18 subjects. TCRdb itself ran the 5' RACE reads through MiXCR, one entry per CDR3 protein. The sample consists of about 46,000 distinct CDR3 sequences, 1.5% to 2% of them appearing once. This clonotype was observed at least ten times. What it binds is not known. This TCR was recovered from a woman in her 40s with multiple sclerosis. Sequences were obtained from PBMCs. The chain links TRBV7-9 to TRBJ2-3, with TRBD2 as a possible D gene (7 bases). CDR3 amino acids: CASSFRGAADTQYF. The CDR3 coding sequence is TGTGCCAGCAGCTTTCGGGGGGCAGCAGATACGCAGTATTTT.